This record looks at one T cell receptor beta chain sequence and its context. The antigen it binds to is not known. There are no base qualities to consult, and no much larger clone falls within one base. CD8 naive samples consisted of CD45RO-negative cells that were positively selected for CCR7, yielding a CD45RA+CCR7+ population without TemRA cells. The donors were healthy, HIV-negative adults with no recently reported acute infections or vaccinations. All donors were Caucasian adults living in Nashville, Tennessee, USA. After blood collection by leukapheresis, PBMCs were isolated using Ficoll-Histopaque density gradient centrifugation and then cryopreserved in the vapor phase of liquid nitrogen. Analytical flow cytometry was used to check the purity and quantity of each magnetically sorted T cell population. From each sorted fraction, genomic DNA was isolated and quantified by UV absorbance on a Nanodrop 2000c.

These data come from a study of shared clonotypes between healthy human individuals (TCRdb year 2020). Looking at the study overall: The cohort comprised a couple of women and three men aged 18 to 49 years. For each donor, CD4 naive and CD4 memory were each given three plates, CD8 naive was given two plates, and CD8 memory was given one plate. The study deeply sequenced blood TCR repertoires of several healthy adults to estimate repertoire size and the extent of clonotype sharing between individuals. To increase sequencing depth and limit assay-specific biases, TCR repertoire library preparation and sequencing were carried out by different laboratories using diverse techniques. Leukapheresis yielded between about 0.85 and 10 billion PBMCs per donor.

Using the deep immunoSEQ assay, TCR CDR3 regions were amplified from genomic DNA by multiplex PCR. Extracted genomic DNA from each cell subset was distributed evenly across all wells of several immunoSEQ 96-well plates, and each plate was treated as a replicate. For sorted subsets, around 0.2 ug of genomic DNA, equivalent to 30,000 or so T cell genomes, went into each replicate PCR. Purified libraries were quantified with a Qubit 3.0 fluorometer, sized on a Bioanalyzer 2100, and re-quantified with the KAPA Library Quantification kit. Every immunoSEQ 96-well plate was sequenced on a separate single-read 150-cycle Illumina NextSeq 550 flow cell. The authors' analysis ran thus. Because the immunoSEQ output held only junctional sequences and lacked quality scores, the filtering could not match the filtering applied to full-length reads. To assign V/J genes and CDR3, sequences were annotated using PyIR, a Python wrapper for IgBLAST v1.9, with IMGT germline references. Any read was removed if the V/J assignment was weak (E-value above 1e-6), the CDR3 was missing, or the read contained stop codons, out-of-frame junctions, or ambiguous translated residues. V3J clonotypes were defined as sequences sharing an identical inferred V gene, J gene, and CDR3 amino acid sequence. Percentage overlap between repertoires was computed as shared unique clonotypes divided by the size of the smaller repertoire. Richness of each repertoire was evaluated using RTK rarefaction, the Chao1 estimator, and Recon v2.1 estimates of unobserved clonotypes. For all TCRbeta clonotypes obtained by the gDNA method from four donors, generation probabilities were computed with OLGA. What TCRdb holds here is the immuneACCESS table cut down to in-frame rearrangements. Part of the clones is not present; checked against another copy, under half of the missing clones reflect an unresolved V gene, and the others are unexplained. Clone size and the V and J calls come from that table; the DNA yielded D and trimming. The sample contains 700,000 to 950,000 clones, around 96% of them found a single time. The ten most abundant clones make up less than 0.25% of the sample.

V is clipped by 1 base and J by 8 bases, and the sequence between their germline boundaries is 14 bases long. There are 15 amino acids in the CDR3, from cysteine to phenylalanine inclusive. Just the 45-base CDR3 DNA is kept, in frame starting at base 1. From a lookup of the germline V gene, CDR1 and CDR2 are LGHNA and YNFKEQ. What the research found in general, with its limitations: Sampling was restricted to blood, and TCR repertoires in tissues likely differ from the TCR repertoires found in blood. Based on pairwise subsampling, the degree of clonotype sharing among donors was expected to be affected by sequencing depth. Even with the large sequencing depth, rarefaction of the sorted-subset datasets indicated that sequencing was incomplete. About 5% of naive CD4, 3.5% of naive CD8, roughly 2.5% of memory CD4, and approximately 0.39% of memory CD8 clonotypes were shared across several donors. Compared with non-shared clonotypes, the clonotypes found in all four sorted-subset donors had higher generation probabilities. The small number of donors limited the genetic and exposure-history diversity represented. Estimated clonotype richness was generally larger for naive than for memory subsets.

Rearrangement joined TRBV4-2 to TRBJ2-2, with the D gene call left open. Sequences were obtained from naive CD8+ T cells sorted from blood. Reading the label with the study, this specimen's cell subset or site is: CD45RA+CCR7+. The source of this sequence is a man aged 30 to 39 in good health. The CDR3 corresponds to CASSQASGFSGELFF. The DNA sequence is given as TGTGCCAGCAGCCAAGCGTCTGGATTCAGTGGGGAGCTGTTTTTT.